A single sample is the source of the 21 T cell receptor beta chains below, sequenced in a study of OX40 agonist ivuxolimab in advanced cancers. This table comes from immunoSEQ multiplex PCR, and its TCRdb copy is limited to in-frame clones, with some not included. Seen here are about 66,000 clones, about 90% observed once, and the top ten hold around 15%. The specimen comprised CD4+ or CD8+ T cells sorted from blood, sampled in a trial of the OX40 agonist ivuxolimab. Receptors originate from an adult with an advanced solid tumor such as melanoma, head and neck, liver or kidney cancer.

The V and J genes are TRBV5-5 and TRBJ2-3; 13 bases are shared with TRBD2. Unmatched junction bases numbered 14, after V lost 0 bases and J lost 4 bases. This CDR3 has 20 residues. Germline V gene lookup returns CDR1 SGHKS and CDR2 YYEKEE (reference sequence). This chain's CDR3 is CASSLVAGRGLAGVADTQYF. For the CDR3, the DNA is TGTGCCAGCAGCTTGGTGGCAGGGCGAGGACTAGCGGGAGTCGCAGATACGCAGTATTTT.

The chain is built from TRBV5-1 and TRBJ2-7; D is perhaps TRBD1 (5 bases). V lost 2 bases and J lost 0, with 6 bases in between. Germline V gene lookup returns CDR1 SGHRS and CDR2 YFSETQ. The CDR3 totals 13 residues. In nucleotides, the CDR3 is TGCGCCAGCAGCTTAGGGGCCTCCTACGAGCAGTACTTC. Translation: CASSLGASYEQYF.

The chain carries TRBV6-5 and TRBJ2-1; 11 bases match TRBD2. After removal of 8 bases from V and 7 bases from J, the junction contained 4 bases not matched to a gene. Per germline, CDR1 MNHEY and CDR2 SVGAGI. There are 13 residues in the CDR3. The CDR3 sequence is CASRWTSGNEQFF. CDR3 coding DNA: TGTGCCAGCCGCTGGACTAGCGGGAATGAGCAGTTCTTC.

About this clone itself: This CDR3 is also generated by other DNA sequences in the sample. The chain employs TRBV5-1 and TRBJ2-5; no reliable D call. This CDR3 is built from 11 residues. The V end was cut by 2 bases, the J end by 5 bases, with 4 bases between. Looked up from germline, CDR1 is SGHRS and CDR2 is YFSETQ. The CDR3 region has the DNA TGCGCCAGCAGCTTTCAGGAGACCCAGTACTTC. Amino acid sequence: CASSFQETQYF.

The chain carries TRBV5-1 and TRBJ2-1; D not resolved. Germline lookup yields CDR1 SGHRS and CDR2 YFSETQ. The CDR3 spans 14 residues. V lost 0 bases and J 3 bases, leaving 7 bases between the germline ends. CDR3 sequence (DNA): TGCGCCAGCAGCTTGGGGTCGATCTACAATGAGCAGTTCTTC. Protein product: CASSLGSIYNEQFF.

The chain combines TRBV29-1 with TRBJ1-2; 7 bases agree with TRBD1. Germline CDR1 and CDR2: SQVTM and ANQGSEA. After removal of 6 bases from V and 2 bases from J, the junction contained 6 bases not matched to a gene. The CDR3 runs 13 residues. CDR3 DNA: TGCAGCGTCTCGACAGGGTCAAACTATGGCTACACCTTC. Amino acid sequence: CSVSTGSNYGYTF.

This chain joins TRBV19 and TRBJ1-2; the D is unclear. V was clipped by 3 bases and J by 8 bases, with 13 bases between them. CDR3 length: 13 residues. Germline V gene data show CDR1 as LNHDA and CDR2 as SQIVND (reference sequence). For the CDR3, the DNA is TGTGCCAGTAGTATGGAGGAGTCCTTCGGCTACACCTTC. Residues: CASSMEESFGYTF.

The chain uses TRBV6-5 and TRBJ2-7, with D maybe TRBD1 (6 bases). V was shortened by 4 bases and J by 2 bases, with 12 bases between the two germline ends. CDR3 length: 14 residues. Germline CDR1 is MNHEY and CDR2 is SVGAGI. The CDR3 loop reads CASSSTQGPYEQYF. Written as DNA, the CDR3 is TGTGCCAGCAGTTCCACACAGGGACCCTACGAGCAGTACTTC.

V gene TRBV7-9 combines with J gene TRBJ1-2; the D is unclear. CDR3 size: 14 residues. Germline values: CDR1 SEHNR, CDR2 FQNEAQ (reference sequence). V was clipped by 2 bases and J by 2 bases, with 9 bases between them. This chain's CDR3 is CASSLYPPNYGYTF. CDR3 bases: TGTGCCAGCAGCTTATATCCACCAAACTATGGCTACACCTTC.

The chain couples TRBV7-3 to TRBJ2-2; perhaps TRBD1 as D (5 bases). Germline loops: CDR1 SGHTA, CDR2 FQGTGA. Trimming shortened V by 4 bases and J by 15 bases, and 24 bases separated the two germline ends. This CDR3 comprises 15 residues. This CDR3 is CASSSRTGDSSYLFF. The CDR3 nucleotides are TGTGCCAGCAGCTCTCGGACCGGCGACAGTTCTTACTTGTTTTTT.

The genes are TRBV23-1 and TRBJ2-5; unclear D gene. TRBV23-1 is an open reading frame whose function is uncertain. CDR3 length: 14 residues. V dropped 2 bases and J dropped 2 bases, with 9 bases sitting between them. CDR3 nucleotide sequence: TGCGCCAGCAGTCAAAGTGGGAAACAAGAGACCCAGTACTTC. Its protein is CASSQSGKQETQYF.

The chain uses TRBV11-2 and TRBJ2-5; D uncertain. Per the germline V gene, CDR1 is SGHAT and CDR2 is FQNNGV. The CDR3 runs 12 residues. The ends were cut back, 8 bases at V and 1 base at J, with 8 bases in the middle. CDR3 bases: TGTGCCAGCTCGTCCCTCCAAGAGACCCAGTACTTC. Translated, it gives CASSSLQETQYF.

This chain uses TRBV5-1 with TRBJ1-3; 7 nucleotides match TRBD1. From germline, CDR1 is SGHRS and CDR2 YFSETQ. This CDR3 has 16 amino acids. J was trimmed by 0 bases and V by 7 bases; bases with no gene match: 10. CDR3 DNA sequence: TGCGCCAGCTCGGCAGGGGGAAAGGGCTCTGGAAACACCATATATTTT. This sequence encodes CASSAGGKGSGNTIYF.

The chain has TRBV5-1 and TRBJ1-4, with D maybe TRBD1 (5 bases). The CDR3 sequence is 15 residues long. V lost 5 bases, J lost 5 bases, and 16 bases lay in between. Germline loops: CDR1 SGHRS, CDR2 YFSETQ. This CDR3 reads CASRSLPGQNEKLFF. In DNA, the CDR3 is TGCGCCAGCAGATCGCTGCCGGGGCAGAATGAAAAACTGTTTTTT.

The chain is built from TRBV6-5 and TRBJ1-2, with a weak D call TRBD1 (6 bases). This CDR3 comprises 14 residues. The germline CDR1 and CDR2 sequences are MNHEY and SVGAGI. Trimming left V 4 bases short and J 4 bases short, with 13 bases between. The CDR3 coding sequence is TGTGCCAGCAGTTCAGACAGGCAGAGCTATGGCTACACCTTC. It encodes CASSSDRQSYGYTF.

The chain has TRBV7-2 and TRBJ1-1, with 8 bases matching TRBD1. The CDR3 extends over 15 amino acids. Germline CDR1 reads SGHTA; CDR2 reads FQGNSA. Losses at the gene ends were 0 bases for V and 7 bases for J; bases not matched to a gene: 7. The CDR3 region is CASSLAGTDRGEAFF. In DNA, the CDR3 is TGTGCCAGCAGCTTAGCCGGCACCGACAGGGGTGAAGCTTTCTTT.

The gene calls are TRBV4-1 and TRBJ2-7, with D possibly matching TRBD1 (6 bases). The CDR3 consists of 16 residues. Germline loops: CDR1 MGHRA, CDR2 YSYEKL. V shed 1 base and J shed 7 bases, with 20 bases lying between them. The DNA of the CDR3 is TGCGCCAGCAGCCAAGTTGGGACAAGTACCCGCTGGGAGCAGTACTTC. Translation gives CASSQVGTSTRWEQYF.

This CDR3 is CASSPPPTGVETQYF. CDR3 in DNA: TGTGCCAGTAGTCCCCCCCCGACCGGTGTGGAGACCCAGTACTTC. The rearrangement uses TRBV19 and TRBJ2-5; D is ambiguous. Trimming took off 5 bases at V and 5 bases at J, with 18 bases between the two ends. CDR3 length: 15 amino acids. Germline loops: CDR1 LNHDA, CDR2 SQIVND (reference sequence).

The V gene is TRBV10-3, the J gene TRBJ2-2; D call uncertain. V lost 0 bases and J lost 5, with 7 bases in between. The germline V gene has CDR1 ENHRY and CDR2 SYGVKD. This CDR3 is 14 amino acids long. The CDR3 is CAISESKETGELFF. The DNA of the CDR3 is TGTGCCATCAGTGAGTCCAAGGAAACCGGGGAGCTGTTTTTT.

This clone appeared a single time. This chain uses TRBV5-4 with TRBJ2-7, with unresolved D. Germline V gene sequence: CDR1 SGHNT, CDR2 YYREEE (reference sequence). V shed 0 bases and J shed 3 bases, with 7 bases lying between them. The CDR3 runs to 13 residues. The CDR3 DNA reads TGTGCCAGCAGCTTGGACTTCCTCTACGAGCAGTACTTC. It translates to CASSLDFLYEQYF.

This clone was picked up one time. The chain recombines TRBV11-2 with TRBJ2-5; D might be TRBD2 (5 bases). Trimming stripped 0 bases from V and 5 bases from J, with 13 bases between. Germline V gene sequence: CDR1 SGHAT, CDR2 FQNNGV. The length of the CDR3 is 15 residues. In nucleotides, the CDR3 is TGTGCCAGCAGCTTAGATTACCTAGCAGGCGAGACCCAGTACTTC. As protein: CASSLDYLAGETQYF.